This T cell receptor beta chain derives from a study of PD-1 blockade in classical Hodgkin lymphoma. Study information: Intravenous infusions of nivolumab 3 mg/kg reached patients every 2 weeks.

Here immunoSEQ multiplex PCR was the method, and the copy in TCRdb shows in-frame clones only, minus some. In the table there are about 19,000 clones, roughly 84% of which are singletons. For this clone: The antigen remains undetermined.

Trimming pared 1 base from V and 0 bases from J, leaving 15 bases between. The length of the CDR3 is 17 residues. CDR1 is MGHRA and CDR2 is YSYEKL in the germline V gene. Overall study results and limits: Patients with a complete response exhibited baseline diversity comparable to newly diagnosed patients. Reported baseline diversity: healthy donors highest, relapsed/refractory patients lowest. Possibly reflecting disease activity or prior therapy, repertoire differences have causes that remain undefined.

No patient escaped relapse after autologous stem cell transplantation, and brentuximab vedotin exposure varied. The sequenced sample was peripheral blood mononuclear cells (PBMCs), obtained at baseline. This chain connects TRBV4-1 to TRBJ1-1; D perhaps matches TRBD1 (5 bases). This receptor was taken from a human donor with classical Hodgkin lymphoma. The CDR3 loop is CASSQGGGRKLNTEAFF. CDR3 coding DNA: TGCGCCAGCAGCCAAGGGGGCGGGCGGAAACTGAACACTGAAGCTTTCTTT.